This T cell receptor beta chain is drawn from a study of shared clonotypes between healthy human individuals. It was CD45RO-negative cells, positively selected for CCR7, that made up naive CD8 cells, with terminally differentiated effector memory CD45RA+ cells excluded. The CDR3 runs to 15 residues. V lost 0 bases to trimming and J lost 4 bases; unmatched junction nucleotides: 3. Germline V CDR1 and CDR2: SGHAT, FQNNGV. Using immunoSEQ multiplex PCR, the repertoire was profiled, and TCRdb retains in-frame clones only, with some absent. The top ten hold 0.11% of the sample, which has about 550,000 clones, nearly 97% seen once.

The sample taken for sequencing was naive CD8+ T cells sorted from blood. The sequence was collected from a woman under 40 in good health. The chain has TRBV11-2 and TRBJ2-1; 7 nucleotides line up with TRBD2. CDR3 amino acids: CASSLDRGDYNEQFF. DNA for the CDR3: TGTGCCAGCAGCTTAGATCGGGGGGATTACAATGAGCAGTTCTTC. The variable domain in full, with the rest retrieved from reference TRBV11-2 and TRBJ2-1, is EAGVAQSPRYKIIEKRQSVAFWCNPISGHATLYWYQQILGQGPKLLIQFQNNGVVDDSQLPKDRFSAERLKGVDSTLKIQPAKLEDSAVYLCASSLDRGDYNEQFFGPGTRLTVL.